These 4 T cell receptor beta chains originate from one sample sequenced in a study of T-cell reconstitution after alpha-beta-depleted transplantation in children listed by TCRdb under 2016. According to the study, the label for this sample's treatment or condition signals: allogeneic hematopoietic cell transplantation with graft depleted of TCRalphabeta T cells and CD19 B cells. Library creation used PCR. The sequencing machine was an Illumina HiSeq 2500. TCR libraries were prepared with molecular barcoding, using unique molecular identifiers to normalize TCRbeta repertoire quantification. TCRdb applied fastp at Q25 and MiXCR to the public reads, then kept only in-frame beta chains. Rows are combined by CDR3 protein, so each entry shows the most common genes and DNA. Within this sample are about 300,000 distinct CDR3 sequences, with 10% of them counted one time only. The ten biggest clones cover 7.5% of the sample.

The sequencing here drew on PBMCs, taken before TCRalphabeta/CD19-depleted stem cell transplant. Receptors originate from a boy under three years old with acute myeloid leukemia, due to receive a stem cell transplant.

This clonotype came up many times. The chain joins TRBV9 to TRBJ2-1, with 8 bases that match TRBD2. Germline V CDR1 and CDR2: SGDLS, YYNGEE. There are 16 residues in the CDR3. Losses at the gene ends were 2 bases for V and 7 bases for J; bases not matched to a gene: 11. CDR3 protein: CASSVVGREAGNEQFF. The CDR3 DNA is TGTGCCAGCAGCGTGGTTGGGCGGGAGGCGGGGAATGAGCAGTTCTTC.

In its sample, this clonotype was seen many times. V gene TRBV5-1 combines with J gene TRBJ1-2, with D possibly matching TRBD1 (6 bases). This CDR3 region has 15 residues. Trimming left V 2 bases short and J 3 bases short, with 14 bases between. The germline gives CDR1 SGHRS, CDR2 YFSETQ. The CDR3 region has the DNA TGCGCCAGCAGCTTTGGTCTGGACAGCTACTATGGCTACACCTTC. The encoded protein is CASSFGLDSYYGYTF.

At least ten counts were recorded for this clonotype. V is TRBV12-3 or TRBV12-4 and J is TRBJ1-6, with TRBD1 matching over 9 bases. After removal of 4 bases from V and 5 bases from J, the junction contained 9 bases not matched to a gene. The length of the CDR3 is 17 residues. CDR3 region: CASSSIAGTGHNSPLHF. Here the CDR3 DNA reads TGTGCCAGCAGTTCAATAGCCGGGACAGGGCATAATTCACCCCTCCACTTT.

This clonotype showed up many times. The CDR3 reads CASSLRLATNTGELFF. The CDR3 DNA follows: TGTGCCAGCAGCTTAAGGCTAGCGACGAACACCGGGGAGCTGTTTTTT. The J gene is TRBJ2-2, the V gene TRBV7-7; D is perhaps TRBD2 (6 bases). CDR1 and CDR2 (germline): SSHAT, FNYEAQ (reference sequence). The CDR3 has 16 amino acids. The ends were cut back, 2 bases at V and 0 bases at J, with 10 bases in the middle.